This T cell receptor (beta chain) originates from a study of cytomegalovirus exposure and HLA in healthy donors. Amplification used 60 Vbeta primers and 13 Jbeta primers. The protocol was immunoSEQ multiplex PCR, while the TCRdb copy is restricted to in-frame clones and leaves out a portion. Its table lists around 48,000 clones. This CDR3 region has 14 residues. Trimming stripped 0 bases from V and 2 bases from J, with 8 bases between. Germline V lookup: CDR1 SGHRS, CDR2 YFSETQ. The rearrangement links TRBV5-1 to TRBJ1-2; D call uncertain. The sample consisted of PBMCs. The receptor's source is a female donor in good health and CMV-seronegative. CDR3 in amino acids: CASSLEAGNYGYTF. DNA for the CDR3: TGCGCCAGCAGCTTGGAAGCGGGAAACTATGGCTACACCTTC. Full variable domain (missing parts from reference TRBV5-1 and TRBJ1-2): KAGVTQTPRYLIKTRGQQVTLSCSPISGHRSVSWYQQTPGQGLQFLFEYFSETQRNKGNFPGRFSGRQFSNSRSEMNVSTLELGDSALYLCASSLEAGNYGYTFGSGTRLTVV.